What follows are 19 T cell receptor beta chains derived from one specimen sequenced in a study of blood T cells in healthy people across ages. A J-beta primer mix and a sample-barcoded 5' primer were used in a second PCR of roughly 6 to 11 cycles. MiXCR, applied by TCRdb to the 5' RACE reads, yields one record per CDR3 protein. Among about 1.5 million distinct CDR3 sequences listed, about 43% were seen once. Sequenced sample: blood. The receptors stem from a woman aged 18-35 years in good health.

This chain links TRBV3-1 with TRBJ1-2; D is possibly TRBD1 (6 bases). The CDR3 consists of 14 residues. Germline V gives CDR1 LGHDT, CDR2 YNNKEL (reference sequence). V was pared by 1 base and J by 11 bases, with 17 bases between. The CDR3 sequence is CASSQGGNRAGYTF. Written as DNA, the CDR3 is TGTGCCAGCAGCCAAGGGGGGAACAGGGCTGGGTACACCTTC. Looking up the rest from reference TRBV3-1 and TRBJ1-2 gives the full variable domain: DTAVSQTPKYLVTQMGNDKSIKCEQNLGHDTMYWYKQDSKKFLKIMFSYNNKELIINETVPNRFSPKSPDKAHLNLHINSLELGDSAVYFCASSQGGNRAGYTFGSGTRLTVV.

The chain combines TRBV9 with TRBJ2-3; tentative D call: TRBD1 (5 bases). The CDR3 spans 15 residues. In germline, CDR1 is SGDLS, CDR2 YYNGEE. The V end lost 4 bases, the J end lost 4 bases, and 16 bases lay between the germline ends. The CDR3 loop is CASSPDSPKADTQYF. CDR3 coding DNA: TGTGCCAGCAGCCCCGACAGCCCAAAGGCAGATACGCAGTATTTT.

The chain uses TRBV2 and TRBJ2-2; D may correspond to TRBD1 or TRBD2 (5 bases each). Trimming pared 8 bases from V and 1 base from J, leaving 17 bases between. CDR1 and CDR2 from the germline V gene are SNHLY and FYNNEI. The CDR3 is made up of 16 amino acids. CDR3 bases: TGTGCCAGCGGCCGGGGCGTAACTCAGAACACCGGGGAGCTGTTTTTT. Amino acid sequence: CASGRGVTQNTGELFF.

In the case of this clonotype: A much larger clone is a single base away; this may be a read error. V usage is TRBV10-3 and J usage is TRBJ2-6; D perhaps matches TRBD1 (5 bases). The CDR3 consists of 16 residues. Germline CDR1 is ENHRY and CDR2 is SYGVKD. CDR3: CAIRESMAGGANVLTF. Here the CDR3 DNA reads TGTGCCATCAGGGAGTCGATGGCAGGGGGGGCCAACGTCCTGACTTTC.

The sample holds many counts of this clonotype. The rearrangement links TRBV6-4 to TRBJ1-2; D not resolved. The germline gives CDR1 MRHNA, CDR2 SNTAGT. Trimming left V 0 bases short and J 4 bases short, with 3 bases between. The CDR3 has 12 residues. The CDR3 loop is CASSDSGYGYTF. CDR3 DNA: TGTGCCAGCAGTGACTCCGGCTATGGCTACACCTTC.

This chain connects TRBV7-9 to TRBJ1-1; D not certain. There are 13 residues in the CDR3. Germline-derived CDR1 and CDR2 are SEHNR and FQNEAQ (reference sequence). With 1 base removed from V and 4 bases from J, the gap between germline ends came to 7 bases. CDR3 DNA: TGTGCCAGCAGCTTAGTGATCGGCACTGAAGCTTTCTTT. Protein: CASSLVIGTEAFF.

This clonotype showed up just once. CDR3 DNA: TGCGCCAGCAGCCAACGGGCCCTACCGTCCGGGGAGCTGTTTTTT. Its translation: CASSQRALPSGELFF. This rearrangement joins TRBV5-1 to TRBJ2-2; D call uncertain. This CDR3 spans 15 amino acids. The V gene's germline CDR1 is SGHRS and CDR2 YFSETQ. V lost 4 bases, J lost 6 bases, and 16 bases lay in between.

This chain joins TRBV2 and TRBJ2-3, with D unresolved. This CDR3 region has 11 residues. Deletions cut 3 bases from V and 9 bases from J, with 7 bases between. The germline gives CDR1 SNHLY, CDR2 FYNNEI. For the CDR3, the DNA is TGTGCCAGCAGTGAGCAACGGACGCAGTATTTT. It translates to CASSEQRTQYF.

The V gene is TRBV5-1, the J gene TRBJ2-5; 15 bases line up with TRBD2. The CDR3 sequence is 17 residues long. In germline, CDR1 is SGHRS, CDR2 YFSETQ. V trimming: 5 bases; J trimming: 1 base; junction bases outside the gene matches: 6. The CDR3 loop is CASSSGLAGGPQETQYF. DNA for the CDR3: TGCGCCAGCAGTTCCGGACTAGCGGGGGGGCCCCAAGAGACCCAGTACTTC.

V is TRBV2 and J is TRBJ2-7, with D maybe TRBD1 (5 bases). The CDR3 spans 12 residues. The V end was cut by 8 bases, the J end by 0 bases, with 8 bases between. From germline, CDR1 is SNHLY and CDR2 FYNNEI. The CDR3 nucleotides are TGTGCCAGCGGGGCTTACTCCTACGAGCAGTACTTC. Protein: CASGAYSYEQYF.

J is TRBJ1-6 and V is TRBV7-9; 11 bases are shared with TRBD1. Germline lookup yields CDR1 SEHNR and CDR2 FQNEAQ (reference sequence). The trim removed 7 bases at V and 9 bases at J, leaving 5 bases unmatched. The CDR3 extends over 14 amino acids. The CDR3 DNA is TGTGCCAGCAACTCCGGGACAGGGGGTTCACCCCTCCACTTT. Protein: CASNSGTGGSPLHF.

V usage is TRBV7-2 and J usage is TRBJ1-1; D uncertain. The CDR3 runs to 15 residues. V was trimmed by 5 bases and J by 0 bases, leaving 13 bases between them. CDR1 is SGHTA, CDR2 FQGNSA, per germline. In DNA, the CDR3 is TGTGCCAGCAGCATAACGGGAGCTTTGAACACTGAAGCTTTCTTT. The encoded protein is CASSITGALNTEAFF.

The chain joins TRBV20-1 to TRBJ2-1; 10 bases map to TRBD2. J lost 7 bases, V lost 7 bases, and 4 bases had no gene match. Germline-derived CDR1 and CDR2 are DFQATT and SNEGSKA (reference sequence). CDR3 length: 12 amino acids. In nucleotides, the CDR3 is TGCAGTGTGGGTAGCGGGAGGAATGAGCAGTTCTTC. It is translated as CSVGSGRNEQFF.

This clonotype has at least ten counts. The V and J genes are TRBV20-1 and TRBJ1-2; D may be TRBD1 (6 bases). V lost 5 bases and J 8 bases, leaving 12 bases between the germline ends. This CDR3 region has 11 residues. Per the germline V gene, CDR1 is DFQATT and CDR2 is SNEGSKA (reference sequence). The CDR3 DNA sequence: TGCAGTGCTCGGACAGTAGGAGGCTACACCTTC. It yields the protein CSARTVGGYTF.

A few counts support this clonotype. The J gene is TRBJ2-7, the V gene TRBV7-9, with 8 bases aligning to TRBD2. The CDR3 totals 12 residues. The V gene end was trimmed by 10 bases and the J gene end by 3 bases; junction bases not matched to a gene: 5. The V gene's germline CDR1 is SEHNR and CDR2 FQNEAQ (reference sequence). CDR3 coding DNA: TGTGCCATCGGGCTAGCGGGCTACGAGCAGTACTTC. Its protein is CAIGLAGYEQYF. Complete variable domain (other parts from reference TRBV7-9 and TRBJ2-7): DTGVSQNPRHKITKRGQNVTFRCDPISEHNRLYWYRQTLGQGPEFLTYFQNEAQLEKSRLLSDRFSAERPKGSFSTLEIQRTEQGDSAMYLCAIGLAGYEQYFGPGTRLTVT.

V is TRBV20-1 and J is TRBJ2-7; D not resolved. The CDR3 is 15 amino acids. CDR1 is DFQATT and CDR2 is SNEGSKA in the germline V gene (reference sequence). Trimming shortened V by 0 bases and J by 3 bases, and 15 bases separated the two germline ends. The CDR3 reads CSARDLGTGRYEQYF. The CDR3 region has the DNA TGCAGTGCTAGAGATTTAGGAACGGGTCGCTACGAGCAGTACTTC.

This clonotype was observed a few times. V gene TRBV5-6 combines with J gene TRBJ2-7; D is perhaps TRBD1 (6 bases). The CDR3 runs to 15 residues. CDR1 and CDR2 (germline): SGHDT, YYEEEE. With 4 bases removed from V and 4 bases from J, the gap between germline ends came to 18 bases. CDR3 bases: TGTGCCAGCAGCCCAAAGGACAGCTTCTCGTACGAGCAGTACTTC. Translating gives CASSPKDSFSYEQYF.

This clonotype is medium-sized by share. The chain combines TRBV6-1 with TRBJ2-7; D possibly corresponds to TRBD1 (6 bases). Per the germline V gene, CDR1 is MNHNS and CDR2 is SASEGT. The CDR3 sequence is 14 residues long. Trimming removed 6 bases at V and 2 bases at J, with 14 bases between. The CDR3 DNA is TGTGCCAGCAGCGGATCAGGGGACCCCTACGAGCAGTACTTC. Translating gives CASSGSGDPYEQYF.

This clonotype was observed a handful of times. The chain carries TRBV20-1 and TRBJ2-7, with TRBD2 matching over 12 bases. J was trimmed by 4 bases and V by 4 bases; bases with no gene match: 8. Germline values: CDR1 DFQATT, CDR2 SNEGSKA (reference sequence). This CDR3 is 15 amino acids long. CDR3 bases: TGCAGTGCTATATCGGCTAGCGGGAGGGGATACGAGCAGTACTTC. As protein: CSAISASGRGYEQYF.